This paragraph reports one T cell receptor beta chain. Its cognate antigen is unknown. Expressed TCRB transcripts were sequenced because the entire RNA isolate underwent reverse transcription. Repertoires were generated with immunoSEQ multiplex PCR, while TCRdb's copy carries only in-frame clones and drops some. The sample lists 100,000 to 150,000 clones, 15% to 20% occurring once. The data derive from a study of beta chain features in type 1 diabetes. V shed 5 bases, J shed 4 bases, and the junction held 6 bases outside the gene matches. Germline V CDR1 and CDR2: SGHRS, YFSETQ. The CDR3 sequence is 15 residues long. Notes on the study in general: TCRB CDR3s from Type 1 diabetes patients were moderately but significantly shorter in all four CD4+ subsets.

Sequenced: central memory CD4+ T cells from blood. The TCR sequence derives from a man aged 18 to 30 with type 1 diabetes. The chain joins TRBV5-1 to TRBJ2-2, with TRBD2 identical over 9 bases. The CDR3 spells CASRWTSDTTGELFF. The CDR3 DNA reads TGCGCCAGCAGATGGACTAGCGACACCACCGGGGAGCTGTTTTTT.